The 20 T cell receptor beta chains given below trace back to one sample, sequenced in a study of monozygotic twins with cystic fibrosis. The repertoire was sequenced with immunoSEQ multiplex PCR; TCRdb's copy has only in-frame clones and lacks some. The top ten clones hold 0.19% of a sample with over 30,000 clones, over 80% of them seen once. Sequenced input: blood. The receptor source for this set is a boy aged 2 to 9 with cystic fibrosis.

This chain uses TRBV6-4 with TRBJ1-4; TRBD1 might be the D (6 bases). The germline V gene has CDR1 MRHNA and CDR2 SNTAGT. This CDR3 comprises 15 residues. Deletions cut 4 bases from V and 4 bases from J, with 13 bases between. CDR3 coding DNA: TGTGCCAGCAGTGCAGGGGCACGGGATAATGAAAAACTGTTTTTT. As protein: CASSAGARDNEKLFF.

J is TRBJ1-6 and V is TRBV6-1; unclear D gene. There are 14 residues in the CDR3. Trimming cost V 2 bases and J 6 bases, with 8 bases left between them. The germline V gene has CDR1 MNHNS and CDR2 SASEGT. The chain's CDR3 is CASSELAPNSPLHF. Here the CDR3 DNA reads TGTGCCAGCAGTGAATTGGCCCCTAATTCACCCCTCCACTTT.

This clone has a single count. As DNA, the CDR3 is TGTGCCAGCAGCTTAGGACTGCACACCGGGGAGCTGTTTTTT. It encodes CASSLGLHTGELFF. The chain is built from TRBV7-3 and TRBJ2-2; possible D gene TRBD2, 5 bases. CDR3 length equals 14 residues. V gave up 2 bases and J gave up 3 bases, with 7 bases separating them. Germline V gene sequence: CDR1 SGHTA, CDR2 FQGTGA.

This chain connects TRBV7-9 to TRBJ2-2; no firm D call. The V gene lost 5 bases and the J gene lost 7 bases, with 5 bases spanning the gap. This CDR3 comprises 11 residues. Germline CDR1 and CDR2: SEHNR and FQNEAQ (reference sequence). CDR3 residues: CASSPIGELFF. The CDR3, as DNA: TGTGCCAGCAGCCCGATCGGGGAGCTGTTTTTT.

This clone was seen a single time. The V and J genes are TRBV4-1 and TRBJ2-7; D not resolved. Germline V gives CDR1 MGHRA, CDR2 YSYEKL. CDR3 length: 15 residues. V shed 0 bases and J shed 2 bases, with 11 bases lying between them. The CDR3 sequence: CASSQEAQWAYEQYF. The DNA for the CDR3 is TGCGCCAGCAGCCAAGAGGCACAGTGGGCCTACGAGCAGTACTTC.

The chain combines TRBV7-3 with TRBJ1-1; 10 nucleotides align to TRBD1. This CDR3 is 13 amino acids long. Looked up from germline, CDR1 is SGHTA and CDR2 is FQGTGA. J gave up 11 bases and V 5 bases, and 8 bases lay outside the gene matches. The CDR3 nucleotides are TGTGCCAGCAGCCTCGGACAGGGGGAGTCGGCTTTCTTT. Translated: CASSLGQGESAFF.

The gene calls are TRBV27 and TRBJ1-3; the match to TRBD1 covers 9 bases. V shed 7 bases and J 3 bases; nucleotides not matched to a gene: 7. The CDR3 spans 15 residues. CDR1 and CDR2 (germline): MNHEY, SMNVEV (reference sequence). In DNA form, the CDR3 reads TGTGCCAGCATGCTGACAGGGGGGATTGGAAACACCATATATTTT. Translating it yields CASMLTGGIGNTIYF.

The J gene is TRBJ1-2, the V gene TRBV29-1, with 9 positions matching TRBD1. The V segment lost 7 bases and the J segment 3 bases; nucleotides outside the gene matches: 6. The CDR3 sequence is 13 residues long. Per the germline V gene, CDR1 is SQVTM and CDR2 is ANQGSEA. CDR3 sequence: CSALGQGDYGYTF. The CDR3 DNA follows: TGCAGCGCTCTGGGACAGGGCGACTATGGCTACACCTTC.

This chain connects TRBV7-8 to TRBJ1-1, with 7 nucleotides matching TRBD1. The germline V gene has CDR1 SGHVS and CDR2 FQNEAQ. J lost 5 bases, V lost 1 base, and 4 bases had no gene match. The CDR3 loop spans 14 amino acids. The CDR3 sequence: CASSLEGGLTEAFF. The CDR3 nucleotides are TGTGCCAGCAGCTTAGAAGGGGGCCTAACTGAAGCTTTCTTT.

The CDR3 protein is CASSTRQGADEKLFF. The CDR3 nucleotides are TGTGCCAGCAGCACCCGACAGGGGGCGGACGAAAAACTGTTTTTT. The chain joins TRBV4-2 to TRBJ1-4; 10 nucleotides align to TRBD1. The CDR3 loop spans 15 amino acids. V trimming: 5 bases; J trimming: 8 bases; junction bases outside the gene matches: 8. The germline CDR1 and CDR2 sequences are LGHNA and YNFKEQ.

The chain is built from TRBV7-9 and TRBJ2-5, with 7 bases identical to TRBD1. Germline assignment: CDR1 SEHNR and CDR2 FQNEAQ (reference sequence). The CDR3 sequence is 15 residues long. After removal of 5 bases from V and 1 base from J, the junction contained 7 bases not matched to a gene. The CDR3 sequence is CASSPDGQVQETQYF. DNA of the CDR3: TGTGCCAGCAGCCCAGACGGACAGGTCCAAGAGACCCAGTACTTC. The variable domain in full, with the rest retrieved from reference TRBV7-9 and TRBJ2-5, is DTGVSQNPRHKITKRGQNVTFRCDPISEHNRLYWYRQTLGQGPEFLTYFQNEAQLEKSRLLSDRFSAERPKGSFSTLEIQRTEQGDSAMYLCASSPDGQVQETQYFGPGTRLLVL.

This chain joins TRBV6-1 and TRBJ1-4; D unresolved. Germline CDR1 and CDR2: MNHNS and SASEGT. CDR3 size: 14 residues. V lost 2 bases and J 7 bases, leaving 11 bases between the germline ends. The CDR3 nucleotides are TGTGCCAGCAGTGAAAAGCGCCTCTCTGAAAAACTGTTTTTT. This translates into CASSEKRLSEKLFF.

The chain carries TRBV11-2 and TRBJ2-5; 8 nucleotides match TRBD1. CDR1 is SGHAT, CDR2 FQNNGV, per germline. The CDR3 runs to 13 residues. Trimming cost V 5 bases and J 5 bases; bases outside gene matches: 4. This CDR3 is CASSPDRVETQYF. In nucleotides, the CDR3 is TGTGCCAGCAGCCCGGACAGGGTCGAGACCCAGTACTTC.

This sequence joins TRBV7-7 and TRBJ1-1; no clear D gene. This CDR3 region has 14 residues. CDR1 and CDR2 from the germline V gene are SSHAT and FNYEAQ (reference sequence). Trimming left V 5 bases short and J 1 base short, with 11 bases between. DNA for the CDR3: TGTGCCAGCAGCCCTGCCGGGAAGAACACTGAAGCTTTCTTT. Amino acids: CASSPAGKNTEAFF.

This sequence joins TRBV6-5 and TRBJ1-5; D ambiguous. V lost 4 bases to trimming and J lost 2 bases, with 12 bases between them. CDR1 is MNHEY and CDR2 is SVGAGI in the germline V gene. This CDR3 region has 15 residues. DNA for the CDR3: TGTGCCAGCAGTTTGATTTCCGGGGGCAATCAGCCCCAGCATTTT. This sequence encodes CASSLISGGNQPQHF.

The chain is built from TRBV7-9 and TRBJ2-7; tentative D call: TRBD1 (5 bases). V was pared by 1 base and J by 2 bases, with 9 bases between. The V gene's germline CDR1 is SEHNR and CDR2 FQNEAQ (reference sequence). This CDR3 spans 14 amino acids. CDR3 region: CASSLGGSPYEQYF. The CDR3 region has the DNA TGTGCCAGCAGCTTAGGGGGCTCCCCCTACGAGCAGTACTTC. Full variable domain (missing parts from reference TRBV7-9 and TRBJ2-7): DTGVSQNPRHKITKRGQNVTFRCDPISEHNRLYWYRQTLGQGPEFLTYFQNEAQLEKSRLLSDRFSAERPKGSFSTLEIQRTEQGDSAMYLCASSLGGSPYEQYFGPGTRLTVT.

The CDR3 region is CASSLTDASNQPQHF. CDR3 DNA: TGTGCCAGCAGCTTAACCGATGCTTCAAATCAGCCCCAGCATTTT. V and J are TRBV7-8 and TRBJ1-5; no clear D. Germline V CDR1 and CDR2: SGHVS, FQNEAQ. This CDR3 region has 15 residues. V lost 2 bases and J lost 4, with 12 bases in between. The full variable domain, rest sourced from reference TRBV7-8 and TRBJ1-5, is GAGVSQSPRYKVAKRGQDVALRCDPISGHVSLFWYQQALGQGPEFLTYFQNEAQLDKSGLPSDRFFAERPEGSVSTLKIQRTQQEDSAVYLCASSLTDASNQPQHFGDGTRLSIL.

V usage is TRBV11-3 and J usage is TRBJ2-2; D gene unclear. CDR3 length: 16 amino acids. Trimming removed 0 bases from V and 4 bases from J, with 12 bases in between. The germline CDR1 and CDR2 sequences are SGHNT and YENEEA. CDR3 DNA: TGTGCCAGCAGCTTAGAAGGCACCGGGCGCACCGGGGAGCTGTTTTTT. As protein: CASSLEGTGRTGELFF.

The rearrangement joins TRBV5-1 to TRBJ2-1; 10 bases align to TRBD2. Losses at the gene ends were 2 bases for V and 2 bases for J; bases not matched to a gene: 4. CDR3 size: 16 residues. CDR1 is SGHRS and CDR2 is YFSETQ in the germline V gene. The CDR3 sequence is CASSFQSGGAYNEQFF. CDR3 bases: TGCGCCAGCAGCTTTCAAAGCGGGGGGGCCTACAATGAGCAGTTCTTC.

The CDR3 loop is CSVEARGMGTEAFF. In DNA form, the CDR3 reads TGCAGCGTTGAAGCCAGGGGCATGGGCACTGAAGCTTTCTTT. This chain connects TRBV29-1 to TRBJ1-1; possible D gene TRBD1, 6 bases. Germline V gene lookup returns CDR1 SQVTM and CDR2 ANQGSEA. V lost 1 base and J lost 4, with 13 bases in between. The CDR3 runs to 14 residues.